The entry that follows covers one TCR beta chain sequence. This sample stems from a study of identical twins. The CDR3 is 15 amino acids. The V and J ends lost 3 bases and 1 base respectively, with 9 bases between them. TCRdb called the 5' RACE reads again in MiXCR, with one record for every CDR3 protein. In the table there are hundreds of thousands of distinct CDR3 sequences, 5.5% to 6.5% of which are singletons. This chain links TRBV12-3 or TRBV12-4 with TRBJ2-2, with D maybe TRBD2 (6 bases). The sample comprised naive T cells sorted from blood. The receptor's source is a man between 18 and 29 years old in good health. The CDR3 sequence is CASSFPGLNTGELFF. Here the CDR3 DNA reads TGTGCCAGCAGTTTCCCGGGACTGAACACCGGGGAGCTGTTTTTT.